This paragraph covers one T cell receptor beta chain sequence. The target antigen is unknown. Use of 60 Vbeta and 13 Jbeta primers characterized the PCR. Assay: immunoSEQ multiplex PCR; the TCRdb copy retains only in-frame clones and omits some. The sample has 150,000 to 200,000 clones; around 79% are singletons. The data derive from a study of cytomegalovirus exposure and HLA in healthy donors. Overall study findings and caveats: Analysis was performed later, and it showed HLA-associated TCR beta chains to be more clonally expanded than equally common others.

The V gene's germline CDR1 is LNHNV and CDR2 YYDKDF (reference sequence). The CDR3 has 16 amino acids. V was pared by 0 bases and J by 5 bases, with 8 bases of the junction left unmatched. This receptor was obtained from a woman between 45 and 60 years old in good health and CMV-seronegative. The chain joins TRBV15 to TRBJ1-1, with 8 bases lining up with TRBD1. The sequencing sample was made of PBMCs. CDR3 loop: CATSRDGPGGTTEAFF. CDR3 nucleotide sequence: TGTGCCACCAGCAGAGATGGGCCAGGGGGCACGACTGAAGCTTTCTTT.